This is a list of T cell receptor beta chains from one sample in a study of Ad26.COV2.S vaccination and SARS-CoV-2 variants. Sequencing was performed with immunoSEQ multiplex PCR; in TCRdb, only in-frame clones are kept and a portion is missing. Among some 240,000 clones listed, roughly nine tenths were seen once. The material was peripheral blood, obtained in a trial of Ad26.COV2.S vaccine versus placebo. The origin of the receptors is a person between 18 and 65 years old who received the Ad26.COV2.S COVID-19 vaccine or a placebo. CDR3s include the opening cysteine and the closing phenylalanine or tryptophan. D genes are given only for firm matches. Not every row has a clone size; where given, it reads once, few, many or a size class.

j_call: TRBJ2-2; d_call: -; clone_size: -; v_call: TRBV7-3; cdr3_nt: TGTGCCAGTAGCAGGGACACCGGGGAGCTGTTTTTT; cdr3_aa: CASSRDTGELFF
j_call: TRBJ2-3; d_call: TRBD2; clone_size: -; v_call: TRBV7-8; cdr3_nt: TGTGCCAGCAGCCCGGGACTAGCGGGAGTGGCCGCAGATACGCAGTATTTT; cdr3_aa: CASSPGLAGVAADTQYF
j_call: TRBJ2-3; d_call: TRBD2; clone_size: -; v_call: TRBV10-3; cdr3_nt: TGTGCCATCACGGCGGCGGGGGGGCCGGATACGCAGTATTTT; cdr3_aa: CAITAAGGPDTQYF
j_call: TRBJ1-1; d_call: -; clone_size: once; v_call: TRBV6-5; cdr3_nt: TGTGCCAGCAGTTACTCGAGTTGGGCAGAAAAGGGAGTAGCTTTCTTT; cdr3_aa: CASSYSSWAEKGVAFF
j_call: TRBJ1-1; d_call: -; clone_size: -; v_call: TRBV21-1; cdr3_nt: TGTGCTAGCTTCCCCCGGGACAGAATGAACACTGAAGCTTTCTTT; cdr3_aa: CASFPRDRMNTEAFF
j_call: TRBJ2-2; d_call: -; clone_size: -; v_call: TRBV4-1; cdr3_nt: TGCGCCAGCAGCCACGGTCCAGGGGCCACCGGGGAGCTGTTTTTT; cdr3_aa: CASSHGPGATGELFF
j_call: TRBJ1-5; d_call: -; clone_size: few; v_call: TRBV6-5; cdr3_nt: TGTGCCAGCAGTTACTCCGGGGTGGGCATTCAGCCCCAGCATTTT; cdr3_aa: CASSYSGVGIQPQHF
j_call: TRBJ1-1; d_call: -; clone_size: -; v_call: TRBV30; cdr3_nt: TGTGCCTGGAGTGTATACTGGACTGAAGCTTTCTTT; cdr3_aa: CAWSVYWTEAFF
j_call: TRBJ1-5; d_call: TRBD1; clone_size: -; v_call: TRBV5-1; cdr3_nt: TGCGCCAGCAGCCTAGGACAGGGGGATCAGCCCCAGCATTTT; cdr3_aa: CASSLGQGDQPQHF
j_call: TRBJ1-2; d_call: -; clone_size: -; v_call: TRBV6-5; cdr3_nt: TGTGCCAGCAGTAACGGGGGGGGCACTGGCTACACCTTC; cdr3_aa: CASSNGGGTGYTF
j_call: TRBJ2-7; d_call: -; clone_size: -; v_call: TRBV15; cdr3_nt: TGTGCCACCAGCAGAGACCAATCATACGAGCAGTACTTC; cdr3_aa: CATSRDQSYEQYF
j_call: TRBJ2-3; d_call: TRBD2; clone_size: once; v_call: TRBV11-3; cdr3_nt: TGTGCCAGCAGCACCGGGACTAGCGACGGGACATGGAGCACAGATACGCAGTATTTT; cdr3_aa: CASSTGTSDGTWSTDTQYF
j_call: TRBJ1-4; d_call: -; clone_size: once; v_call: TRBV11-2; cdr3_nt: TGTGCCAGCTGCCCTGGCAGGGATAATGAAAAACTGTTTTTT; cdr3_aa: CASCPGRDNEKLFF
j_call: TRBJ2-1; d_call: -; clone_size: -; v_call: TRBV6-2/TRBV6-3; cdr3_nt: TGTGCCAGCAGTTATTATCAGGGGCTAAATGAGCAGTTCTTC; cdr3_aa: CASSYYQGLNEQFF
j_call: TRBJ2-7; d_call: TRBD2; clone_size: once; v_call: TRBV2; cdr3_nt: TGTGCCTCCCGAAAGGCGGGGGGCCCTTACGAGCAGTACTTC; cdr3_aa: CASRKAGGPYEQYF
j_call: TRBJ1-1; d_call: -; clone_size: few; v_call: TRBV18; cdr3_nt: TGTGCCAGCTCACCTTTGGTCGGTGACACTGAAGCTTTCTTT; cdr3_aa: CASSPLVGDTEAFF
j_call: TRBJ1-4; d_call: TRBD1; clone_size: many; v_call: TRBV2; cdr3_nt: TGTGCCAGCAGACTACAGGGGTTAGGGGAAAAACTGTTTTTT; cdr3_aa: CASRLQGLGEKLFF
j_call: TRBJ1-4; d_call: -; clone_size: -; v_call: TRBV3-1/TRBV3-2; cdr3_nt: TGTGCCAGCAGCCGCGGACTGGGATCAACTAATGAAAAACTGTTTTTT; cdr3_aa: CASSRGLGSTNEKLFF
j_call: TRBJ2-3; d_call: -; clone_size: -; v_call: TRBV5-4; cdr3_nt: TGTGCCAGCAGCATGGTCCGCACAGATACGCAGTATTTT; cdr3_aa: CASSMVRTDTQYF
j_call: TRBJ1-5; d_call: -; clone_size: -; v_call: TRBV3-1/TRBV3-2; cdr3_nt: TGTGCCAGCAGTCTCGGAGTGGGCAATCAGCCCCAGCATTTT; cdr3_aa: CASSLGVGNQPQHF
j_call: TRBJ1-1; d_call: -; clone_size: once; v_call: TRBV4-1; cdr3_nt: TGCGCCAGCAGCCAATTTGCAGGGGTTGGGGGCACTGAAGCTTTCTTT; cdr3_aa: CASSQFAGVGGTEAFF
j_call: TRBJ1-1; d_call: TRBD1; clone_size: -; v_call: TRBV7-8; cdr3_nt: TGTGCCAGCAGCTTAGGGACAGGGGGTGTGAACACTGAAGCTTTCTTT; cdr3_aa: CASSLGTGGVNTEAFF